The 30 T cell receptor beta chains given below trace back to one sample, sequenced in a study of T cell repertoires in cytomegalovirus infection (dated by TCRdb to between 2019 and 2020). Per the publication, the treatment or condition label means: in vitro stimulation with specific CMV peptide epitopes to enrich CMV-specific T cells. The data were produced on an Illumina HiSeq 1500. TCRdb trimmed public reads at Q25 via fastp, called clones via MiXCR and kept in-frame beta chains. Each entry is one CDR3 protein sequence, shown with its most common DNA and genes. A total of roughly 730,000 distinct CDR3 sequences appear in this sample, 30% to 35% of them only once. The ten largest clones capture 15% to 20% of the sample. These receptors lack a known antigen. The material was cultured PBMCs, obtained from culture after CMV antigen stimulation. These receptors came from a human donor in good health (CMV status not recorded). Some clones in this sample may be carry-over from other donors' samples.

The sample holds a few counts of this clonotype. The V and J genes are TRBV5-5 and TRBJ1-6; 7 nucleotides match TRBD1. CDR3 size: 14 residues. J lost 7 bases, V lost 3 bases, and 4 bases had no gene match. CDR1 and CDR2 (germline): SGHKS, YYEKEE (reference sequence). CDR3 DNA sequence: TGTGCCAGCAGCTACACAGGGGACAATTCACCCCTCCACTTT. Amino acids: CASSYTGDNSPLHF.

This clonotype was detected many times. This sequence joins TRBV7-8 and TRBJ2-5; D call uncertain. V lost 2 bases, J lost 5 bases, and 12 bases lay in between. Germline CDR1 reads SGHVS; CDR2 reads FQNEAQ. The CDR3 extends over 14 amino acids. The CDR3 nucleotides are TGTGCCAGCAGCTTAATAGGCACGCGGGAGACCCAGTACTTC. It yields the protein CASSLIGTRETQYF.

The rearrangement links TRBV5-6 to TRBJ2-7, with 7 bases identical to TRBD1. V shed 2 bases and J 3 bases; nucleotides not matched to a gene: 14. The CDR3 consists of 17 residues. CDR1 SGHDT and CDR2 YYEEEE come from the germline V gene. In DNA, the CDR3 is TGTGCCAGCAGCTTTGTGAGGGGGCGCAGTGTCGTCTACGAGCAGTACTTC. Its protein product is CASSFVRGRSVVYEQYF.

The genes are TRBV20-1 and TRBJ2-4; 10 nucleotides align to TRBD2. The length of the CDR3 is 21 residues. J lost 0 bases, V lost 3 bases, and 20 bases had no gene match. CDR1 is DFQATT, CDR2 SNEGSKA, per germline (reference sequence). The DNA for the CDR3 is TGCAGTGCTAGCACCCCCAGCCGGACTAGCGGAAAAATAATAGCCAAAAACATTCAGTACTTC. Protein product: CSASTPSRTSGKIIAKNIQYF.

This clonotype was found a few times. The chain recombines TRBV19 with TRBJ1-5; the D gene is possibly TRBD1 (6 bases). Trimming took off 3 bases at V and 1 base at J, with 10 bases between the two ends. Germline CDR1 LNHDA, CDR2 SQIVND (reference sequence). The CDR3 has 15 residues. The CDR3 sequence is CASSITQGSNQPQHF. In DNA form, the CDR3 reads TGTGCCAGTAGTATTACACAGGGAAGCAATCAGCCCCAGCATTTT.

Many counts were recorded for this clonotype. V and J are TRBV7-2 and TRBJ1-3; D is uncertain. This CDR3 spans 13 amino acids. Germline lookup yields CDR1 SGHTA and CDR2 FQGNSA. Trimming left V 6 bases short and J 3 bases short, with 9 bases between. CDR3 bases: TGTGCCAGCAGGGTAAACCGTGGAAACACCATATATTTT. Translation: CASRVNRGNTIYF.

There are a few counts of this clonotype. V usage is TRBV7-2 and J usage is TRBJ2-7, with no clear D. Trimming cost V 3 bases and J 5 bases, with 14 bases left between them. Germline CDR1 SGHTA, CDR2 FQGNSA. The CDR3 runs to 14 residues. CDR3 in DNA: TGTGCCAGCAGCTTCGCTGGAGCGAGCCACGAGCAGTACTTC. Protein product: CASSFAGASHEQYF. Based on the CDR3 plus reference TRBV7-2 and TRBJ2-7, the full variable domain is GAGVSQSPSNKVTEKGKDVELRCDPISGHTALYWYRQSLGQGLEFLIYFQGNSAPDKSGLPSDRFSAERTGGSVSTLTIQRTQQEDSAVYLCASSFAGASHEQYFGPGTRLTVT.

The sample holds a few counts of this clonotype. V gene TRBV7-9 combines with J gene TRBJ2-3, with 8 positions matching TRBD2. This CDR3 is 17 amino acids long. Trimming cost V 5 bases and J 0 bases; bases outside gene matches: 10. Germline lookup yields CDR1 SEHNR and CDR2 FQNEAQ (reference sequence). CDR3 amino acids: CASSGLRGGPSTDTQYF. DNA of the CDR3: TGTGCCAGCAGCGGCCTCCGGGGGGGCCCTAGCACAGATACGCAGTATTTT.

The V gene is TRBV2, the J gene TRBJ1-5; 8 bases are a match to TRBD1. This CDR3 has 15 residues. In germline, CDR1 is SNHLY, CDR2 FYNNEI. V was pared by 5 bases and J by 0 bases, with 3 bases of the junction left unmatched. The CDR3 loop reads CASSWTGSSNQPQHF. The CDR3, as DNA: TGTGCCAGCAGTTGGACAGGGTCTAGCAATCAGCCCCAGCATTTT.

The chain couples TRBV2 to TRBJ1-4; D is unclear. CDR1 SNHLY and CDR2 FYNNEI come from the germline V gene. The CDR3 spans 15 residues. Trimming took off 4 bases at V and 4 bases at J, with 13 bases between the two ends. CDR3: CASSAGGPVNEKLFF. CDR3 in DNA: TGTGCCAGCAGTGCGGGAGGGCCGGTTAATGAAAAACTGTTTTTT.

The chain links TRBV10-3 to TRBJ2-7; 7 bases map to TRBD1. The CDR3 extends over 16 amino acids. V gave up 4 bases and J gave up 5 bases; unmatched junction bases: 14. The germline gives CDR1 ENHRY, CDR2 SYGVKD. This chain's CDR3 is CAISGPQGELWDEQYF. CDR3 nucleotide sequence: TGTGCCATCAGTGGACCCCAGGGGGAACTCTGGGACGAGCAGTACTTC.

The chain joins TRBV20-1 to TRBJ2-5; TRBD1 aligns across 7 bases. The CDR3 is made up of 10 amino acids. Germline V gene data show CDR1 as DFQATT and CDR2 as SNEGSKA (reference sequence). CDR3 DNA: TGCACAGGACAGGCAGAGACCCAGTACTTC. This sequence encodes CTGQAETQYF.

The V and J genes are TRBV7-9 and TRBJ1-2; D remains unclear. Germline-derived CDR1 and CDR2 are SEHNR and FQNEAQ (reference sequence). V dropped 6 bases and J dropped 6 bases, with 14 bases sitting between them. CDR3 size: 13 residues. The DNA of the CDR3 is TGTGCCAGCAGTTTGACCGAAGAACATGGCTACACCTTC. Its translation: CASSLTEEHGYTF.

The V call is TRBV2, the J call TRBJ1-4; the D is unclear. V lost 4 bases and J lost 12, with 12 bases in between. This CDR3 is built from 12 residues. Germline-derived CDR1 and CDR2 are SNHLY and FYNNEI. The CDR3 sequence: CASSATALELFF. DNA for the CDR3: TGTGCCAGCAGTGCTACGGCGTTGGAACTGTTTTTT.

V and J are TRBV14 and TRBJ1-5; D is unresolved. Germline CDR1 is SGHDN and CDR2 is FVKESK. The V end was cut by 0 bases, the J end by 8 bases, with 8 bases between. This CDR3 has 13 amino acids. The CDR3 region is CASSQDSREPQHF. CDR3 nucleotides: TGTGCCAGCAGCCAAGACAGCCGGGAGCCCCAGCATTTT. The whole variable domain, remainder taken from reference TRBV14 and TRBJ1-5, is EAGVTQFPSHSVIEKGQTVTLRCDPISGHDNLYWYRRVMGKEIKFLLHFVKESKQDESGMPNNRFLAERTGGTYSTLKVQPAELEDSGVYFCASSQDSREPQHFGDGTRLSIL.

This clonotype showed up just a few times. No DNA is shown, since the ends of the CDR3 on it are uncertain; the CDR3 is the one TCRdb lists. This rearrangement joins TRBV6-1 to TRBJ2-7; TRBD1, the table's D call, lacks a check against the DNA. Germline CDR1 MNHNS, CDR2 SASEGT. The CDR3 is 15 amino acids long, termini counted. Here the CDR3 reads CASSEIRARVYEQYF.

Ten or more counts support this clonotype. This sequence joins TRBV18 and TRBJ1-2; 8 bases are shared with TRBD1. Germline V CDR1 and CDR2: KGHSH, LQKENI. This CDR3 contains 13 residues. Trimming took 8 bases from V and 3 from J; bases not matched to a gene: 5. CDR3 sequence (DNA): TGTGCCAGCAGCCCGGGACAGGACTATGGCTACACCTTC. It specifies CASSPGQDYGYTF.

The chain employs TRBV18 and TRBJ2-1, with 7 positions matching TRBD2. The CDR3 has 13 amino acids. The ends lost 5 bases at V and 12 bases at J; junction bases unmatched: 10. Germline lookup yields CDR1 KGHSH and CDR2 LQKENI. This CDR3 is CASSTGLDGAQFF. CDR3 bases: TGTGCCAGCTCAACCGGACTAGACGGAGCGCAGTTCTTC.

This clonotype is a singleton in its sample. Here the CDR3 DNA reads TGTGCCAGCAGCCCCGGGGAGGGGCGGGATAGGAATGAGCAGTTCTTC. It yields the protein CASSPGEGRDRNEQFF. The J gene is TRBJ2-1, the V gene TRBV7-6, with TRBD2 identical over 7 bases. The germline CDR1 and CDR2 sequences are SGHVS and FNYEAQ. The CDR3 length is 16 residues. V shed 5 bases, J shed 7 bases, and the junction held 14 bases outside the gene matches. Full variable domain (outside the CDR3, taken from reference TRBV7-6 and TRBJ2-1): GAGVSQSPRYKVTKRGQDVALRCDPISGHVSLYWYRQALGQGPEFLTYFNYEAQQDKSGLPNDRFSAERPEGSISTLTIQRTEQRDSAMYRCASSPGEGRDRNEQFFGPGTRLTVL.

This sequence joins TRBV5-6 and TRBJ2-6; 7 nucleotides match TRBD1. This CDR3 has 15 residues. Germline V gene lookup returns CDR1 SGHDT and CDR2 YYEEEE. V shed 5 bases, J shed 2 bases, and the junction held 4 bases outside the gene matches. CDR3 region: CASSSTGAGANVLTF. In DNA, the CDR3 is TGTGCCAGCAGTTCCACAGGGGCTGGGGCCAACGTCCTGACTTTC.

This chain uses TRBV9 with TRBJ2-3; tentatively, D is TRBD2 (6 bases). From germline, CDR1 is SGDLS and CDR2 YYNGEE. Trimming stripped 4 bases from V and 3 bases from J, with 15 bases between. The CDR3 is 15 residues long. CDR3 residues: CASSTTGLATDTQYF. CDR3 nucleotide sequence: TGTGCCAGCAGCACCACAGGTCTAGCGACAGATACGCAGTATTTT.

This clonotype has at least ten counts. V is TRBV7-2 and J is TRBJ2-3; 7 bases match TRBD1. The junction had 5 bases not matched to a gene; V was cut back by 4 bases and J by 4 bases. Germline lookup yields CDR1 SGHTA and CDR2 FQGNSA. The CDR3 is made up of 14 amino acids. CDR3 sequence reads: CASSSQTGSDTQYF. For the CDR3, the DNA is TGTGCCAGCAGCTCTCAGACAGGGTCAGATACGCAGTATTTT.

This clonotype has only a few counts. The chain has TRBV12-3 or TRBV12-4 and TRBJ2-3; the match to TRBD2 covers 12 bases. J gave up 13 bases and V 0 bases, and 8 bases lay outside the gene matches. The CDR3 is 15 residues long. CDR3 DNA: TGTGCCAGCAGTTTAGCGCGTGCTAGCGGGAGGGCCGAGTATTTT. Its translation is CASSLARASGRAEYF.

The chain is built from TRBV7-8 and TRBJ2-3; 9 nucleotides align to TRBD1. V trimming: 2 bases; J trimming: 11 bases; junction bases outside the gene matches: 5. CDR1 SGHVS and CDR2 FQNEAQ come from the germline V gene. The CDR3 runs 13 residues. The CDR3 loop reads CASSLFQDRGQYF. CDR3 nucleotides: TGTGCCAGCAGCTTATTCCAGGACAGGGGGCAGTATTTT.

The rearrangement links TRBV2 to TRBJ2-7, with D tentatively TRBD1 (6 bases). CDR1 and CDR2 from the germline V gene are SNHLY and FYNNEI. Trimming pared 2 bases from V and 6 bases from J, leaving 14 bases between. The CDR3 totals 14 residues. The CDR3 loop is CASSESEVQGEQYF. The CDR3, as DNA: TGTGCCAGCAGTGAATCCGAGGTACAGGGCGAGCAGTACTTC.

The chain is built from TRBV20-1 and TRBJ1-5; tentatively, D is TRBD1 (5 bases). This CDR3 is built from 13 residues. Per the germline V gene, CDR1 is DFQATT and CDR2 is SNEGSKA (reference sequence). V gave up 6 bases and J gave up 3 bases, with 12 bases separating them. The CDR3 region has the DNA TGCAGTGCGGGGGGAGGATCCAATCAGCCCCAGCATTTT. It is translated as CSAGGGSNQPQHF.

As for this clonotype: No conserved phenylalanine or tryptophan ends this CDR3, so it is likely a read error. The V and J genes are TRBV19 and TRBJ1-5; D is unresolved. The CDR3 has 12 residues. Germline V CDR1 and CDR2: LNHDA, SQIVND (reference sequence). V was clipped by 3 bases and J by 6 bases, with 6 bases between them. CDR3 region: CASSIRSQPQHL. The CDR3 DNA reads TGTGCCAGTAGTATTAGATCTCAGCCCCAGCATCTT.

V gene TRBV2 combines with J gene TRBJ2-4; 12 bases fit TRBD2. The J segment lost 10 bases and the V segment lost 5 bases, leaving 3 bases of the junction unmatched. The CDR3 runs 13 residues. Looked up from germline, CDR1 is SNHLY and CDR2 is FYNNEI. In DNA, the CDR3 is TGTGCCAGCAGTCGGACTAGCGGGGAGATTCAGTACTTC. Protein product: CASSRTSGEIQYF.

In this sample, this clonotype turned up many times. The rearrangement joins TRBV7-9 to TRBJ2-7; possibly TRBD1 for D (6 bases). Trimming cost V 5 bases and J 0 bases, with 8 bases left between them. CDR1 SEHNR and CDR2 FQNEAQ come from the germline V gene (reference sequence). The CDR3 covers 13 residues. The CDR3 bases are TGTGCCAGCAGCGGGGACAACTCCTACGAGCAGTACTTC. It codes for CASSGDNSYEQYF.

The chain employs TRBV7-9 and TRBJ2-5; no firm D call. Trimming took off 4 bases at V and 4 bases at J, with 7 bases between the two ends. CDR3 length: 12 amino acids. CDR1 is SEHNR and CDR2 is FQNEAQ in the germline V gene (reference sequence). In nucleotides, the CDR3 is TGTGCCAGCAGCTCCCCAATAGAGACCCAGTACTTC. As protein: CASSSPIETQYF.